Following are 9 T cell receptor beta chains from one sample sequenced in a study of T-cell memory formation after mild COVID-19. TCRdb re-called the 5' RACE reads with MiXCR, one entry per CDR3 protein. The sample has fewer than 650,000 distinct CDR3 sequences; around 15% are singletons. Sequences were obtained from PBMCs or a T cell subset sorted from them (not recorded which). The source of these receptors is an adult woman who had mild COVID-19 (a few samples of this study predate the infection). Cell type and time point are not known.

This sequence joins TRBV2 and TRBJ1-5; the D is unclear. The germline V gene has CDR1 SNHLY and CDR2 FYNNEI. V was cut by 7 bases and J by 4 bases, with 17 bases left in between. The CDR3 consists of 15 residues. As DNA, the CDR3 is TGTGCCAGCACCGAAGGGATACAGAGAAATCAGCCCCAGCATTTT. This gives the protein CASTEGIQRNQPQHF.

This clonotype was counted once. V and J are TRBV7-9 and TRBJ2-7; either TRBD1 or TRBD2 may supply D (5 bases each). The CDR3 loop spans 14 amino acids. Trimming took off 3 bases at V and 3 bases at J, with 12 bases between the two ends. Germline V gives CDR1 SEHNR, CDR2 FQNEAQ (reference sequence). The CDR3 DNA is TGTGCCAGCAGCTTGGGGGTCAGAGGCTACGAGCAGTACTTC. Its protein product is CASSLGVRGYEQYF.

The CDR3 sequence is CASSYPSNTGELFF. DNA of the CDR3: TGTGCCAGCAGTTACCCGTCCAACACCGGGGAGCTGTTTTTT. The chain combines TRBV6-2 or TRBV6-3 with TRBJ2-2; no clear D gene. V shed 2 bases and J shed 2 bases, with 6 bases lying between them. This CDR3 contains 14 residues. Germline values: CDR1 MNHEY, CDR2 SVGEGT.

This clonotype was seen a handful of times. V gene TRBV29-1 combines with J gene TRBJ2-1, with TRBD1 matching 11 bases. The germline gives CDR1 SQVTM, CDR2 ANQGSEA. The ends lost 1 base at V and 6 bases at J; junction bases unmatched: 5. This CDR3 comprises 15 residues. The DNA of the CDR3 is TGCAGCGTTGAAGGGGGACAGGGGGTCGGCAATGAGCAGTTCTTC. Translated: CSVEGGQGVGNEQFF.

The chain recombines TRBV20-1 with TRBJ2-1, with TRBD2 identical over 7 bases. CDR1 is DFQATT and CDR2 is SNEGSKA in the germline V gene (reference sequence). CDR3 length: 17 residues. J gave up 1 base and V 3 bases, and 12 bases lay outside the gene matches. CDR3 protein: CSASRAGAPLSYNEQFF. The CDR3 nucleotides read TGCAGTGCTAGTCGGGCGGGAGCGCCACTTTCCTACAATGAGCAGTTCTTC.

The chain joins TRBV2 to TRBJ1-5; D gene ambiguous. Per germline, CDR1 SNHLY and CDR2 FYNNEI. The CDR3 spans 14 residues. Trimming shortened V by 2 bases and J by 7 bases, and 12 bases separated the two germline ends. The CDR3 protein is CASSERTPGQPQHF. The CDR3 DNA reads as TGTGCCAGCAGTGAACGGACCCCGGGACAGCCCCAGCATTTT.

This clonotype has more than one count but fewer than ten. The chain joins TRBV12-3 or TRBV12-4 to TRBJ1-5; TRBD1 is a possible D gene (5 bases). The CDR3 is 14 residues long. V lost 8 bases, J lost 0 bases, and 11 bases lay in between. CDR3 coding DNA: TGTGCCAGCTCGGGGGGGAATAGCAATCAGCCCCAGCATTTT. Translation gives CASSGGNSNQPQHF.

This clonotype has just a few counts. The chain couples TRBV20-1 to TRBJ2-1, with D tentatively TRBD2 (5 bases). V was cut by 1 base and J by 0 bases, with 13 bases left in between. CDR1 and CDR2 (germline): DFQATT, SNEGSKA (reference sequence). CDR3 length: 16 residues. The CDR3 DNA reads TGCAGTGCTAGAGCTAGCCTGGAAAACTCCTACAATGAGCAGTTCTTC. Translated: CSARASLENSYNEQFF.

This clonotype was detected many times. CDR3 region: CASSFWASLKETQYF. In nucleotides, the CDR3 is TGTGCCAGCAGTTTTTGGGCTTCCCTGAAGGAGACCCAGTACTTC. This rearrangement joins TRBV12-3 or TRBV12-4 to TRBJ2-5; D call uncertain. The CDR3 has 15 residues. Trimming stripped 3 bases from V and 5 bases from J, with 16 bases between.